The clone carrying this T cell receptor (beta chain) was picked up many times. Antigen specificity is unknown. V was clipped by 2 bases and J by 5 bases, with 10 bases between them. Germline-derived CDR1 and CDR2 are MNHEY and SVGAGI. The CDR3 totals 13 residues. Samples came from axillary lymph nodes draining the breast cancer. This specimen belongs to a study of breast tumors, draining lymph nodes, adjacent tissues. Broader study findings: Compared with basal-like, luminal-like tumors shared significantly more repertoire with nontumor tissue. The lymph node origin of tumor T cells was framed as consistent with a hypothesis, not demonstrated. Tumors had less TCR diversity than lymph nodes, more than nontumor tissue. The data were judged consistent with most tumor T cells coming from lymph node and expanding in tumor.

TCRdb redid the calling of the multiplex PCR reads with MiXCR, one entry per CDR3 protein. The sample has approximately 180,000 distinct CDR3 sequences; around 33% are singletons. V is TRBV6-5 and J is TRBJ2-7; D unresolved. Sequenced sample: axillary lymph node tissue. The sequence came from a female donor with breast cancer. Some clones in this sample may be carry-over from other donors' samples. The DNA for the CDR3 is TGTGCCAGCAGTTACGACATGCAGGACGAGCAGTACTTC. As protein: CASSYDMQDEQYF.